This entry concerns a single T cell receptor beta chain. Its antigen is unidentified. The sample comes from a study of graft-versus-host responses after intestinal transplantation. Study as a whole: Recipients uniformly received anti-thymocyte globulin induction, followed by tacrolimus and steroids for about three years. Study-wide findings and caveats: Subjects displaying graft-donor T cell macrochimerism possessed elevated graft-versus-host to host-versus-graft clonal ratios inside allografts. GvH clone levels peaked in circulation, and this peak was associated with early post-transplant HvG declines. GvH clones detected in recipient marrow included some appearing first in ileum or blood.

Sequenced by immunoSEQ multiplex PCR; TCRdb stores in-frame clones only, minus some. The sample has some 120,000 clones; more than 80% are singletons. Germline lookup yields CDR1 MRHNA and CDR2 SNTAGT. The CDR3 is 17 amino acids. V was clipped by 6 bases and J by 0 bases; unmatched bases: 13. The chain carries TRBV6-4 and TRBJ2-7; 8 bases are shared with TRBD2. The source material was unstimulated CD4+ T cells sorted from spleen or lymph node cells, sampled before intestinal transplant. The sequence was collected from a human donor who received an intestinal transplant. The CDR3 region is CASRALGGGFASYEQYF. The CDR3 DNA is TGTGCCAGCAGGGCCCTCGGGGGGGGCTTTGCCTCCTACGAGCAGTACTTC.